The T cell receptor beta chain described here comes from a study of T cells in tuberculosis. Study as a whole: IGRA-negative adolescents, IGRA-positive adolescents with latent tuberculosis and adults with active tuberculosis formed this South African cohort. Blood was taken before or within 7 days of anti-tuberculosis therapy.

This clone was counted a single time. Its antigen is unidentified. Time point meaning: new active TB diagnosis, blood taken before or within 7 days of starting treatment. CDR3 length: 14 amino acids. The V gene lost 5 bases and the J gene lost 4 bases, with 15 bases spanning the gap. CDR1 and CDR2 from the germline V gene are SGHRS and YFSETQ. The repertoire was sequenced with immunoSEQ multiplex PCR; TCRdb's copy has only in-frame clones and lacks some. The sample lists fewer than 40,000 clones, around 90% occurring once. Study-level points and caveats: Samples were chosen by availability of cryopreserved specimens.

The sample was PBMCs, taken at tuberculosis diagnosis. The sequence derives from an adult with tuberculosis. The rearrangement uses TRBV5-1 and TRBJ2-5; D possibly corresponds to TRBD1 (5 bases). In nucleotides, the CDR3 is TGCGCCAGCAGGTCGATACAGGCCACAGAGACCCAGTACTTC. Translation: CASRSIQATETQYF.